A selection of T cell receptor beta chains follows, all from one sample in a study of neurological immune-mediated disorders. TCRdb re-analysed the 5' RACE reads in MiXCR, keeping a single row per CDR3 protein. The sample records about 62,000 distinct CDR3 sequences, 4% to 5.5% being singletons. Sequencing was carried out using PBMCs. These receptors all come from a woman between 45 and 65 years old with multiple sclerosis. The CDR3 runs from the conserved cysteine through the conserved F or W. Fields, in order: D gene, clone size, V gene, J gene, CDR3 protein, CDR3 DNA. D genes are given only for firm matches. Size is omitted from some rows. Given values are once, few, many or a class for expanded clones.

NA,many,TRBV6-6,TRBJ1-5,CASSSGGWNINQPQHF,TGTGCCAGCAGTTCTGGGGGTTGGAACATTAATCAGCCCCAGCATTTT
NA,NA,TRBV4-3,TRBJ1-2,CASSQVSRRYGYTF,TGCGCCAGCAGCCAAGTTTCCAGGCGCTATGGCTACACCTTC
NA,many,TRBV7-8,TRBJ1-6,CASSFGQDNSPLHF,TGTGCCAGCAGCTTTGGACAAGATAATTCACCCCTCCACTTT
NA,many,TRBV6-5,TRBJ2-3,CASSYFGGTDTQYF,TGTGCCAGCAGTTACTTTGGGGGCACAGATACGCAGTATTTT
TRBD2,many,TRBV27,TRBJ2-1,CASSSGGTYNEQFF,TGTGCCAGCAGTAGCGGGGGGACCTACAATGAGCAGTTCTTC
TRBD1,NA,TRBV7-2,TRBJ1-5,CASSLRGQGSQNF,TGTGCCAGCAGCCTCAGGGGGCAAGGGTCCCAGAATTTT
TRBD2,many,TRBV10-1,TRBJ2-3,CASSEWGTSGGPNDTQYF,TGCGCCAGCAGTGAGTGGGGGACTAGCGGGGGGCCCAACGATACGCAGTATTTT
NA,many,TRBV6-2/TRBV6-3,TRBJ1-1,CASEGEGATEAFF,TGTGCCAGCGAAGGGGAAGGGGCCACTGAAGCTTTCTTT
NA,many,TRBV5-8,TRBJ1-2,CASSSGHGDYGYTF,TGTGCCAGCAGCTCGGGCCATGGGGACTATGGCTACACCTTC
NA,many,TRBV4-2,TRBJ1-1,CASSQRGVAEAFF,TGTGCCAGCAGCCAAAGAGGGGTCGCTGAAGCTTTCTTT
TRBD1,many,TRBV29-1,TRBJ2-5,CSVPGQERTQYF,TGCAGCGTCCCCGGACAGGAGAGGACCCAGTACTTC
NA,many,TRBV10-3,TRBJ2-3,CAISEAREVGTQYF,TGTGCCATCAGTGAAGCAAGGGAGGTTGGCACGCAGTATTTT
NA,many,TRBV5-1,TRBJ1-1,CASSFDVNTEAFF,TGCGCCAGCAGCTTCGACGTGAACACTGAAGCTTTCTTT
TRBD1,many,TRBV10-3,TRBJ2-1,CAITGQGEGEQFF,TGTGCCATCACCGGACAGGGGGAGGGTGAGCAGTTCTTC
NA,many,TRBV7-6,TRBJ2-5,CASSLDSALETQYF,TGTGCCAGCAGCTTAGACAGCGCCCTCGAGACCCAGTACTTC
TRBD2,NA,TRBV20-1,TRBJ2-5,CSAGELAGPGALETQYF,TGCAGTGCGGGGGAGCTAGCGGGCCCGGGGGCGTTGGAGACCCAGTACTTC
NA,many,TRBV7-9,TRBJ2-1,CASSLALTYNEQFF,TGTGCCAGCAGCTTAGCGCTAACCTACAATGAGCAGTTCTTC
NA,many,TRBV7-8,TRBJ2-4,CASSFLGPLEIQYF,TGTGCCAGCAGCTTCTTGGGCCCCTTAGAGATTCAGTACTTC
NA,many,TRBV4-3,TRBJ2-3,CASSQALDLTDTQYF,TGCGCCAGCAGCCAAGCTCTGGACCTCACAGATACGCAGTATTTT
NA,few,TRBV11-3,TRBJ1-2,CASSLEGRGGNYGYTF,TGTGCCAGCAGCTTAGAAGGTCGTGGAGGAAACTATGGCTACACCTTC
NA,few,TRBV2,TRBJ2-1,CASSEAAPGEQFF,TGTGCCAGCAGTGAAGCGGCTCCAGGCGAGCAGTTCTTC
NA,many,TRBV20-1,TRBJ1-5,CSARGGVSNQPQHF,TGCAGTGCTAGAGGGGGAGTAAGCAATCAGCCCCAGCATTTT
TRBD1,NA,TRBV12-3/TRBV12-4,TRBJ1-6,CASSLTGGNNSPLHF,TGTGCCAGCAGTTTGACAGGGGGGAATAATTCACCCCTCCACTTT
TRBD2,many,TRBV7-2,TRBJ2-5,CASSLALAGGAQTQYF,TGTGCCAGCAGCTTAGCCCTAGCGGGGGGGGCGCAGACCCAGTACTTC
NA,many,TRBV2,TRBJ2-1,CASSSQQPSYNEQFF,TGTGCCAGCAGTTCACAACAACCCTCCTACAATGAGCAGTTCTTC
NA,NA,TRBV7-2,TRBJ2-3,CASRLGRNTDTQYF,TGTGCCAGCCGCCTGGGGAGGAACACAGATACGCAGTATTTT
NA,few,TRBV19,TRBJ1-5,CASSMGRDQPQHF,TGTGCCAGTAGTATGGGGAGGGACCAGCCCCAGCATTTT
TRBD2,many,TRBV20-1,TRBJ2-3,CSALSGGTDTQYF,TGCAGTGCTCTTAGCGGGGGCACAGATACGCAGTATTTT
TRBD1,NA,TRBV7-2,TRBJ2-3,CASSLITTGGTTDTQYF,TGTGCCAGCAGCTTAATTACGACAGGGGGTACCACAGATACGCAGTATTTT